A single count supports the clone carrying this T cell receptor (beta chain). This sample was taken from a study of shared clonotypes between healthy human individuals. Selected positively for CCR7 and CD45RO-negative, naive CD8 cells excluded terminally differentiated effector memory CD45RA+ cells. Trimming cost V 4 bases and J 3 bases, with 16 bases left between them. The CDR3 length is 15 residues. The germline V gene encodes CDR1 SGHRS and CDR2 YFSETQ. Using immunoSEQ multiplex PCR, the repertoire was profiled, and TCRdb retains in-frame clones only, with some absent. The sample includes hundreds of thousands of clones, about 96% seen only once; the top ten take more than 0.085%.

The sample taken for sequencing was naive CD8+ T cells sorted from blood. The chain carries TRBV5-1 and TRBJ1-2; D not certain. The sequence derives from a woman aged 25 to 45 in good health. The CDR3 region has the DNA TGCGCCAGCAGCCCCGACTGGGAAATAGACTATGGCTACACCTTC. Translating gives CASSPDWEIDYGYTF.